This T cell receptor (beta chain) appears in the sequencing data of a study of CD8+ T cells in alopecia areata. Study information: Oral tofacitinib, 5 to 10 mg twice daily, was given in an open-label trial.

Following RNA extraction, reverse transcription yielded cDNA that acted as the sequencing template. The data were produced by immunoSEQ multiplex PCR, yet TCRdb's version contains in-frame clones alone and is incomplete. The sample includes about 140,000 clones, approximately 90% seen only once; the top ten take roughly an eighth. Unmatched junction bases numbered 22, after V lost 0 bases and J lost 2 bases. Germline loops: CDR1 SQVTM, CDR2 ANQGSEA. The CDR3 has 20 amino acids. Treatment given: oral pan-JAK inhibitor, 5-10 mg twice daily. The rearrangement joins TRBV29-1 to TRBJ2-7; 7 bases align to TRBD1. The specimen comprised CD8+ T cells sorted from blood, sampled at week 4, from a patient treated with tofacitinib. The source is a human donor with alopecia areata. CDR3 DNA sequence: TGCAGCGTTGAAGATCTTAAAGTATCGGAACAGGGGCGAAGGACCTACGAGCAGTACTTC. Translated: CSVEDLKVSEQGRRTYEQYF.